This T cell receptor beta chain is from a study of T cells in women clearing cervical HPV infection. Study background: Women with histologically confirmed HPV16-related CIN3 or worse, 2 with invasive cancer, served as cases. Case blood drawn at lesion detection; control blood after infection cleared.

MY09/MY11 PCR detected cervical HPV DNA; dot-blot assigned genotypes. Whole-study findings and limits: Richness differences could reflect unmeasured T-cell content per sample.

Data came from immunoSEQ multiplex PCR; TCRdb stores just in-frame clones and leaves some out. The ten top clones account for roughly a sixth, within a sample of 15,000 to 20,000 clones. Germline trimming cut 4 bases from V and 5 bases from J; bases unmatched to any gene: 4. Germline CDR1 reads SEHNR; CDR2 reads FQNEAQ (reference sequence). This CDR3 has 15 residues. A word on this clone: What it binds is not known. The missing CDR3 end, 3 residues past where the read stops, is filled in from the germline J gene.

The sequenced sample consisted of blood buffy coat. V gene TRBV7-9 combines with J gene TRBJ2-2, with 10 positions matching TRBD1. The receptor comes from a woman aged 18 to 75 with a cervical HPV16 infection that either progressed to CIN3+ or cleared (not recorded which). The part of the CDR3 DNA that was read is TGTGCCAGCAGCTCCCGGGACAGGGGAACCGGGGAG. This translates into CASSSRDRGTGE. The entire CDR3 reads CASSSRDRGTGELFF.